The source of this T cell receptor (beta chain) is a study of cytomegalovirus exposure and HLA in healthy donors. The study, taken as a whole, reports: Beyond CMV serostatus, there was no information to go on about immune exposure. A link between a missense DCLRE1C variant and TCR beta V- and J-gene trimming emerged from a later analysis.

Researchers ran the PCR with 60 Vbeta and 13 Jbeta primers. The repertoire was sequenced with immunoSEQ multiplex PCR; TCRdb's copy has only in-frame clones and lacks some. The table records about 160,000 clones, 60% to 80% of them present only once. This clone appeared once. Its antigen is not known. The V gene end was trimmed by 5 bases and the J gene end by 7 bases; junction bases not matched to a gene: 8. CDR1 is KGHSH and CDR2 is LQKENI in the germline V gene. CDR3 length: 15 amino acids. The TCR was taken from a man between 18 and 29 years old in good health and CMV-seropositive. Sequencing was done on a sample of PBMCs. This chain joins TRBV18 and TRBJ2-1; 10 nucleotides line up with TRBD2. CDR3 coding DNA: TGTGCCAGCTCAAGGGCCCTGACTAGCGGGAATGAGCAGTTCTTC. Residues: CASSRALTSGNEQFF. Looking up the rest from reference TRBV18 and TRBJ2-1 gives the full variable domain: NAGVMQNPRHLVRRRGQEARLRCSPMKGHSHVYWYRQLPEEGLKFMVYLQKENIIDESGMPKERFSAEFPKEGPSILRIQQVVRGDSAAYFCASSRALTSGNEQFFGPGTRLTVL.